This T cell receptor (beta chain) was observed in a study of cytomegalovirus exposure and HLA in healthy donors. Study-wide findings and caveats: Listed as cytomegalovirus-associated were 164 TCR beta chains.

PCR employed 60 Vbeta and 13 Jbeta primers. The repertoire was sequenced with immunoSEQ multiplex PCR; TCRdb's copy has only in-frame clones and lacks some. The sample lists 100,000 to 150,000 clones; almost 85% were seen once. As for this clone: The antigen is undetermined.

The V and J ends lost 0 bases and 6 bases respectively, with 12 bases between them. The CDR3 runs to 14 residues. Germline CDR1 is MNHEY and CDR2 is SVGAGI. The clonotype originates from a woman aged 18-35 years in good health and CMV-seronegative. The sequencing sample was made of PBMCs. This chain links TRBV6-5 with TRBJ2-7, with no clear D. The CDR3 is CASSYSYAVPEQYF. CDR3 DNA sequence: TGTGCCAGCAGTTACTCATATGCAGTCCCCGAGCAGTACTTC.